One and the same sample provided the 13 T cell receptor beta chains below, sequenced in a study of control samples from healthy donors and cancer patients. The data were produced by immunoSEQ multiplex PCR, yet TCRdb's version contains in-frame clones alone and is incomplete. The sample shows about 40,000 clones, 90% to 95% of them seen only once. Input material: blood. The receptors originated from a woman aged 45-65 years in good health.

This chain links TRBV28 with TRBJ2-2; TRBD2 is a possible D gene (6 bases). The CDR3 covers 13 residues. Trimming took 5 bases from V and 7 from J, leaving 11 bases between them. CDR1 and CDR2 from the germline V gene are MDHEN and SYDVKM. The CDR3 region is CASSQWRGGELFF. CDR3 DNA sequence: TGTGCCAGCAGTCAATGGAGGGGCGGGGAGCTGTTTTTT.

J is TRBJ2-7 and V is TRBV2; D unclear. The CDR3 is 14 residues long. Looked up from germline, CDR1 is SNHLY and CDR2 is FYNNEI. The germline V and J ends were trimmed by 1 base and 3 bases, with 10 bases remaining between them. In nucleotides, the CDR3 is TGTGCCAGCAGTGAAGGGCCTCGGATCTACGAGCAGTACTTC. Translating it yields CASSEGPRIYEQYF.

The chain carries TRBV28 and TRBJ1-2, with 9 bases lining up with TRBD1. With 6 bases clipped from V and 4 bases from J, the junction kept 3 bases outside the gene matches. Germline lookup yields CDR1 MDHEN and CDR2 SYDVKM. CDR3 length equals 13 residues. The CDR3, as DNA: TGTGCCAGCAGGACGACAGGGGGCTATGGCTACACCTTC. Its protein is CASRTTGGYGYTF.

The chain uses TRBV2 and TRBJ2-4, with TRBD2 identical over 11 bases. The germline V gene has CDR1 SNHLY and CDR2 FYNNEI. V was pared by 3 bases and J by 0 bases, with 1 base of the junction left unmatched. The CDR3 has 16 amino acids. The CDR3 loop reads CASSEGTSGAKNIQYF. In nucleotides, the CDR3 is TGTGCCAGCAGTGAGGGGACTAGCGGAGCCAAAAACATTCAGTACTTC.

This chain connects TRBV5-1 to TRBJ2-1; 8 bases fit TRBD2. J lost 7 bases, V lost 4 bases, and 1 base had no gene match. CDR1 and CDR2 from the germline V gene are SGHRS and YFSETQ. CDR3 length equals 12 residues. CDR3 residues: CASSTGGNEQFF. DNA for the CDR3: TGCGCCAGCAGCACGGGAGGGAATGAGCAGTTCTTC.

This clone was counted a single time. The chain has TRBV6-6 and TRBJ2-1; 14 bases fit TRBD2. With V trimmed by 8 bases and J by 10 bases, 13 bases remained unmatched. The germline CDR1 and CDR2 sequences are MNHNY and SVGAGI (reference sequence). The CDR3 runs to 16 residues. The CDR3 sequence: CASWTSGGRPQWEQFF. The CDR3 bases are TGTGCCAGCTGGACTAGCGGGGGGCGCCCGCAATGGGAGCAGTTCTTC.

The chain has TRBV23-1 and TRBJ2-7; the D is unclear. TRBV23-1 is reported as an ORF; its role is uncertain. CDR3 size: 18 residues. With 0 bases removed from V and 4 bases from J, the gap between germline ends came to 22 bases. The DNA for the CDR3 is TGCGCCAGCAGTCAATCGAATGGGATCGCCACCTCTTGTTACGAGCAGTACTTC. Encoded protein: CASSQSNGIATSCYEQYF.

The rearrangement links TRBV7-3 to TRBJ1-3, with D possibly TRBD1 on 5 matching bases. V was cut by 4 bases and J by 0 bases, with 7 bases left in between. CDR3 length: 14 amino acids. In germline, CDR1 is SGHTA, CDR2 FQGTGA. The CDR3 DNA reads TGTGCCAGCAGCTCGGGGCCCTCTGGAAACACCATATATTTT. Protein product: CASSSGPSGNTIYF.

V gene TRBV4-2 combines with J gene TRBJ2-7, with 7 bases that match TRBD2. Germline trimming cut 1 base from V and 1 base from J; bases unmatched to any gene: 1. The length of the CDR3 is 14 residues. CDR1 is LGHNA and CDR2 is YNFKEQ in the germline V gene. The CDR3 spells CASSQGEGSYEQYF. In DNA, the CDR3 is TGTGCCAGCAGCCAAGGGGAGGGTTCCTACGAGCAGTACTTC.

The count of this clone is one. The rearrangement links TRBV10-2 to TRBJ1-1, with D possibly being TRBD1 (5 bases). V shed 6 bases and J shed 7 bases, with 15 bases lying between them. This CDR3 region has 13 residues. From germline, CDR1 is WSHSY and CDR2 SAAADI. The CDR3 reads CASSYGQEREAFF. CDR3 bases: TGCGCCAGCAGCTACGGACAAGAGCGTGAAGCTTTCTTT.

The chain employs TRBV5-1 and TRBJ2-5; maybe TRBD1 (5 bases). The V and J ends lost 1 base and 3 bases respectively, with 10 bases between them. Germline V gene data show CDR1 as SGHRS and CDR2 as YFSETQ. The CDR3 is made up of 14 amino acids. CDR3 coding DNA: TGCGCCAGCAGCTTGACAGGCATGAAAGAGACCCAGTACTTC. Its protein product is CASSLTGMKETQYF.

This clone was observed a handful of times. The rearrangement links TRBV28 to TRBJ1-6, with D unresolved. This CDR3 region has 14 residues. CDR1 MDHEN and CDR2 SYDVKM come from the germline V gene. The V gene lost 10 bases and the J gene lost 7 bases, with 17 bases spanning the gap. CDR3 loop: CATTTGLRNSPLHF. The CDR3 coding sequence is TGTGCCACTACGACGGGTCTACGGAATTCACCCCTCCACTTT.

The chain is built from TRBV19 and TRBJ1-4; 10 nucleotides line up with TRBD1. Trimming cost V 5 bases and J 8 bases; bases outside gene matches: 11. The CDR3 extends over 16 amino acids. CDR1 and CDR2 from the germline V gene are LNHDA and SQIVND (reference sequence). The DNA for the CDR3 is TGTGCCAGTAGTCCACTAGCTGGGACAGGGGTAGAAAAACTGTTTTTT. Its protein is CASSPLAGTGVEKLFF. Filled out from reference TRBV19 and TRBJ1-4, the complete variable domain reads DGGITQSPKYLFRKEGQNVTLSCEQNLNHDAMYWYRQDPGQGLRLIYYSQIVNDFQKGDIAEGYSVSREKKESFPLTVTSAQKNPTAFYLCASSPLAGTGVEKLFFGSGTQLSVL.